The 10 T cell receptor beta chains listed next were all sequenced from one sample in a study of blood T cell repertoires in COVID-19 (TCRdb year 2020). The protocol used for the library was the immunoSEQ multiplex PCR assay. TCRdb stores this immuneACCESS table with in-frame sequences only. Part of the clones is absent; in the studies checked, under half of the shortfall reflects unresolved V genes, and no reason is known for the rest. The table for this sample lists under 150,000 clones; approximately 68% of them were counted only once. Approximately 2.3% of the sample comes from the top ten. The sequencing sample was made of peripheral blood. The receptors shown here come from a woman in her seventies with acute or convalescent COVID-19.

This clone occurred a few times. The V call is TRBV5-1, the J call TRBJ2-1, with 15 positions matching TRBD2. The ends lost 4 bases at V and 9 bases at J; junction bases unmatched: 5. The germline CDR1 and CDR2 sequences are SGHRS and YFSETQ. This CDR3 contains 15 residues. CDR3 nucleotides: TGCGCCAGCAGCGAGGGACTAGCGGGGGGCGGTGAGCAGTTCTTC. It yields the protein CASSEGLAGGGEQFF. Full variable domain (outside the CDR3, taken from reference TRBV5-1 and TRBJ2-1): KAGVTQTPRYLIKTRGQQVTLSCSPISGHRSVSWYQQTPGQGLQFLFEYFSETQRNKGNFPGRFSGRQFSNSRSEMNVSTLELGDSALYLCASSEGLAGGGEQFFGPGTRLTVL.

The rearrangement uses TRBV9 and TRBJ2-1; 11 bases agree with TRBD2. The CDR3 contains 14 residues. The junction had 4 bases not matched to a gene; V was cut back by 2 bases and J by 9 bases. Germline CDR1 and CDR2: SGDLS and YYNGEE. CDR3 amino acids: CASSVSGGAGEQFF. The DNA for the CDR3 is TGTGCCAGCAGCGTTAGCGGGGGGGCCGGTGAGCAGTTCTTC.

This sequence joins TRBV6-2 or TRBV6-3 and TRBJ1-6, with 8 positions matching TRBD1. V trimming: 2 bases; J trimming: 9 bases; junction bases outside the gene matches: 6. The germline gives CDR1 MNHEY, CDR2 SVGEGT. The CDR3 contains 15 residues. This CDR3 is CASSYLDRVTSPLHF. DNA of the CDR3: TGTGCCAGCAGTTACCTGGACAGGGTAACTTCACCCCTCCACTTT.

The chain couples TRBV11-2 to TRBJ2-5; no reliable D call. Germline V gene data show CDR1 as SGHAT and CDR2 as FQNNGV. The CDR3 is 17 residues long. V was cut by 2 bases and J by 2 bases, with 18 bases left in between. CDR3 coding DNA: TGTGCCAGCAGCTTAACGACATTCTCTACGCCACAAGAGACCCAGTACTTC. This encodes CASSLTTFSTPQETQYF.

The rearrangement links TRBV3-1 (or the pseudogene TRBV3-2) to TRBJ1-1; D is possibly TRBD1 (6 bases). Germline V gene sequence: CDR1 LGHDT, CDR2 YNNKEL (reference sequence). The ends were cut back, 4 bases at V and 2 bases at J, with 14 bases in the middle. The CDR3 runs 15 residues. In DNA form, the CDR3 reads TGTGCCAGCAGCCGACCGGGACACCTAAACACTGAAGCTTTCTTT. Amino acid sequence: CASSRPGHLNTEAFF.

This sequence joins TRBV7-6 and TRBJ2-1, with TRBD2 matching 10 bases. In germline, CDR1 is SGHVS, CDR2 FNYEAQ. CDR3 length: 15 residues. V lost 3 bases, J lost 6 bases, and 5 bases stayed unmatched. In DNA form, the CDR3 reads TGTGCCAGCAGCTTCCTAGCGGGGGACTCCAATGAGCAGTTCTTC. Amino acids: CASSFLAGDSNEQFF.

The CDR3 loop reads CSASGQGGTGELFF. The CDR3 DNA reads TGCAGTGCTAGTGGCCAGGGGGGCACCGGGGAGCTGTTTTTT. V gene TRBV20-1 combines with J gene TRBJ2-2; TRBD1 might be the D (7 bases). CDR1 and CDR2 from the germline V gene are DFQATT and SNEGSKA (reference sequence). The CDR3 runs to 14 residues. Between the trimmed V and J ends, which lost 3 bases and 4 bases, there was a span of 12 bases.

The chain employs TRBV4-1 and TRBJ1-5; TRBD1 might be the D (6 bases). Germline V gives CDR1 MGHRA, CDR2 YSYEKL. This CDR3 has 14 residues. The V end was cut by 3 bases, the J end by 1 base, with 7 bases between. CDR3 residues: CASSHTGSNQPQHF. In DNA, the CDR3 is TGCGCCAGCAGCCATACAGGGAGCAATCAGCCCCAGCATTTT.

The J gene is TRBJ2-7, the V gene TRBV7-2; 8 bases match TRBD2. Germline CDR1 is SGHTA and CDR2 is FQGNSA. The V segment lost 1 base and the J segment 4 bases; nucleotides outside the gene matches: 6. The CDR3 covers 15 residues. The CDR3 bases are TGTGCCAGCAGCTTAGATCCAGCGGGGGTTTACGAGCAGTACTTC. Protein product: CASSLDPAGVYEQYF.

This clone has a count of ten or more. This chain connects TRBV14 to TRBJ1-4; 7 nucleotides match TRBD1. With V trimmed by 0 bases and J by 13 bases, 8 bases remained unmatched. The CDR3 is 14 amino acids. Germline V gives CDR1 SGHDN, CDR2 FVKESK. DNA for the CDR3: TGTGCCAGCAGCCAAGACTCCAGGCAGGGGGGACTGTTTTTT. Its translation: CASSQDSRQGGLFF.